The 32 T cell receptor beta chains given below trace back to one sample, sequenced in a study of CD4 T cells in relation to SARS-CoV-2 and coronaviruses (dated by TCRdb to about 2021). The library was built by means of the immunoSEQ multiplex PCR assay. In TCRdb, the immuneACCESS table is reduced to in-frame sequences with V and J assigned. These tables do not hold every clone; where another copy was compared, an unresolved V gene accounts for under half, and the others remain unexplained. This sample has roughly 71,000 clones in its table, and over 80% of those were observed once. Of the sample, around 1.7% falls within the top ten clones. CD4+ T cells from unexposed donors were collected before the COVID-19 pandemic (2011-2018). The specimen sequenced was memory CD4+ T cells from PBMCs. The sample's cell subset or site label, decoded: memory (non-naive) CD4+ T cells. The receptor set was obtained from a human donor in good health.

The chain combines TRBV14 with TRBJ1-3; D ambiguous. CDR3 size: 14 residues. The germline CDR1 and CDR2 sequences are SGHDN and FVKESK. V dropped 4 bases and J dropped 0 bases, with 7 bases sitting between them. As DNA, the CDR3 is TGTGCCAGCAGCCCGGGGTTCTCTGGAAACACCATATATTTT. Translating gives CASSPGFSGNTIYF.

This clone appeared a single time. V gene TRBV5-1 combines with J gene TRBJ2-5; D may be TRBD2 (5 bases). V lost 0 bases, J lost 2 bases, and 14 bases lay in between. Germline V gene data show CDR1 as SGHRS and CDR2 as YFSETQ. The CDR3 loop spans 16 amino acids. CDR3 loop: CASSLGGSSIQETQYF. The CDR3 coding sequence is TGCGCCAGCAGCTTGGGTGGTTCTAGCATACAAGAGACCCAGTACTTC.

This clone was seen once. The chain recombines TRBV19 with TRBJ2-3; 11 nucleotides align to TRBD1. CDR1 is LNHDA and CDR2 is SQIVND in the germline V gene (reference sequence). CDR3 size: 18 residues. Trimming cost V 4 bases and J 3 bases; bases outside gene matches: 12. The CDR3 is CASSKRSGTGGLTDTQYF. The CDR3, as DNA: TGTGCCAGTAGTAAAAGGAGCGGGACAGGGGGACTTACAGATACGCAGTATTTT.

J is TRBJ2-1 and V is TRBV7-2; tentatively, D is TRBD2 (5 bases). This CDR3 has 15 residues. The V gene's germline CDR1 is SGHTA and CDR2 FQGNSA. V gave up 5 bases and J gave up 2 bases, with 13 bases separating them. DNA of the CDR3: TGTGCCAGCAGCCCGCCGCGGGTGGCCTACAATGAGCAGTTCTTC. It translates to CASSPPRVAYNEQFF.

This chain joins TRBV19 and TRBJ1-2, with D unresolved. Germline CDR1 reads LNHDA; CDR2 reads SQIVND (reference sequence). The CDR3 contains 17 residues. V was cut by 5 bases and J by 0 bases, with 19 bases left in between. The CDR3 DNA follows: TGTGCCAGTAGTCCTTTTCACGGAGCCGGAGCTAACTATGGCTACACCTTC. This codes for CASSPFHGAGANYGYTF.

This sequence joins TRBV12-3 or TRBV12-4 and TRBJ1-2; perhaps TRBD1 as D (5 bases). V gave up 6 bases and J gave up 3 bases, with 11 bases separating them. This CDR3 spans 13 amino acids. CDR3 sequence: CASRARVDYGYTF. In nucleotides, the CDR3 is TGTGCCAGCAGGGCCAGGGTGGACTATGGCTACACCTTC.

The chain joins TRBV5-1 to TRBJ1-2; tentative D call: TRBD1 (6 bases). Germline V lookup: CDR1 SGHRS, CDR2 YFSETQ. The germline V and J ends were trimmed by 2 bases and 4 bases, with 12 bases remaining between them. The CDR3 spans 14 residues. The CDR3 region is CASSFHTGTYGYTF. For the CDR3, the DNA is TGCGCCAGCAGCTTCCATACAGGGACCTATGGCTACACCTTC.

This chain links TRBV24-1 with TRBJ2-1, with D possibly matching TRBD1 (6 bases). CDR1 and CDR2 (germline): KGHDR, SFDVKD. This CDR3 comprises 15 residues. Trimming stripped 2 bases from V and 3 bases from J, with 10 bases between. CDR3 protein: CATSDSGVHYNEQFF. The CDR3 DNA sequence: TGTGCCACCAGTGATTCAGGGGTACACTACAATGAGCAGTTCTTC.

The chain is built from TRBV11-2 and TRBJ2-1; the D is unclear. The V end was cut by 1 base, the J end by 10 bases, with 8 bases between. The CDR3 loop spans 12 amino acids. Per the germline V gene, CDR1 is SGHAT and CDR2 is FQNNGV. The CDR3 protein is CASSLGNQEQFF. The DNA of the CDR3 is TGTGCCAGCAGCTTAGGAAATCAGGAGCAGTTCTTC. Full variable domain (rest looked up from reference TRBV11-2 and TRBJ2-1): EAGVAQSPRYKIIEKRQSVAFWCNPISGHATLYWYQQILGQGPKLLIQFQNNGVVDDSQLPKDRFSAERLKGVDSTLKIQPAKLEDSAVYLCASSLGNQEQFFGPGTRLTVL.

The CDR3 loop reads CASSEGGANVLTF. CDR3 nucleotide sequence: TGTGCCAGCTCAGAGGGAGGGGCCAACGTCCTGACTTTC. V usage is TRBV18 and J usage is TRBJ2-6; TRBD2 might be the D (5 bases). The CDR3 extends over 13 amino acids. Germline CDR1 KGHSH, CDR2 LQKENI. V dropped 5 bases and J dropped 4 bases, with 6 bases sitting between them.

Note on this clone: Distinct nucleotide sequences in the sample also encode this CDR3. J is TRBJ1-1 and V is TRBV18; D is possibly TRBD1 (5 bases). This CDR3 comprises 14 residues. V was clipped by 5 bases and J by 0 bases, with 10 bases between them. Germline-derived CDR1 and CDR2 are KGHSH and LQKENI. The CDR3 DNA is TGTGCCAGCTCAAGGGACGGCATGAACACTGAAGCTTTCTTT. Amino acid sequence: CASSRDGMNTEAFF.

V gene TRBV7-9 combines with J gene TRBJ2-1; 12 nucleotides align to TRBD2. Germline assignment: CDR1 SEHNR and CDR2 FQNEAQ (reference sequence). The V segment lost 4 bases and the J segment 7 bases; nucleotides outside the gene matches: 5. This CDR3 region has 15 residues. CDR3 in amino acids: CASSSPSGRANEQFF. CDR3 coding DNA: TGTGCCAGCAGCTCCCCTAGCGGGAGGGCAAATGAGCAGTTCTTC.

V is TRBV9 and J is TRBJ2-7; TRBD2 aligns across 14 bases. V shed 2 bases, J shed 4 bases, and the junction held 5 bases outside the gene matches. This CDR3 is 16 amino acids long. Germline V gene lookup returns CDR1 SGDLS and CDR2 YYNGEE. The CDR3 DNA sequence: TGTGCCAGCAGCGTGGGGACTAGCGGGGGCATATACGAGCAGTACTTC. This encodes CASSVGTSGGIYEQYF.

CDR3 nucleotides: TGTGCCAGCAGTTATAGCACAGATACGCAGTATTTT. Protein product: CASSYSTDTQYF. The genes are TRBV28 and TRBJ2-3; D unclear. Trimming removed 4 bases at V and 0 bases at J, with 2 bases between. The germline V gene has CDR1 MDHEN and CDR2 SYDVKM. The CDR3 is 12 residues long.

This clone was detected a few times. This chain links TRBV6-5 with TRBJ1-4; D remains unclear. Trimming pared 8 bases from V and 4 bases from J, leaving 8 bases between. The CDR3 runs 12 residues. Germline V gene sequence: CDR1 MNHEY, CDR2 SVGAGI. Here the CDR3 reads CASGTYNEKLFF. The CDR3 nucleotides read TGTGCCAGCGGCACTTATAATGAAAAACTGTTTTTT.

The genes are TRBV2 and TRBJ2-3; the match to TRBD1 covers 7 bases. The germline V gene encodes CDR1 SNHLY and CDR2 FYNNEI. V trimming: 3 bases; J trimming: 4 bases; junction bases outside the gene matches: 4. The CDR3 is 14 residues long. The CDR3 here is CASSDRGGADTQYF. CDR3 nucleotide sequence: TGTGCCAGCAGTGATAGAGGGGGCGCAGATACGCAGTATTTT.

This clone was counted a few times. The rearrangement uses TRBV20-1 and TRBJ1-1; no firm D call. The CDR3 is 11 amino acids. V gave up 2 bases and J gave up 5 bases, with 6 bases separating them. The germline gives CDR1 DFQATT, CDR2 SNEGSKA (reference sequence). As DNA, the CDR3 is TGCAGTGCTAGACAATGGACTGAAGCTTTCTTT. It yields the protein CSARQWTEAFF.

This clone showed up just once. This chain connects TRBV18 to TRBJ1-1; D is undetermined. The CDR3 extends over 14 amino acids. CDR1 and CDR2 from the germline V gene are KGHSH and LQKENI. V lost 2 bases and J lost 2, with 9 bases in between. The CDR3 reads CASSPGQFNTEAFF. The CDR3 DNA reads TGTGCCAGCTCACCAGGGCAGTTCAACACTGAAGCTTTCTTT.

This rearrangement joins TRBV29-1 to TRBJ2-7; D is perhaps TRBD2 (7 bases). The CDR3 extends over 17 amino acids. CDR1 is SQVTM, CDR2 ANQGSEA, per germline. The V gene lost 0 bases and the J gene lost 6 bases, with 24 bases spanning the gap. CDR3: CSVEDPAGATSVGEQYF. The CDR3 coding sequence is TGCAGCGTTGAAGATCCCGCGGGGGCCACCTCCGTGGGCGAGCAGTACTTC.

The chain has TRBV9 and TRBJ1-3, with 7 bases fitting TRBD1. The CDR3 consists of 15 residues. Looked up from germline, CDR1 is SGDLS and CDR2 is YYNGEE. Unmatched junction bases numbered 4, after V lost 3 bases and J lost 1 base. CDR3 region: CASSAGTASGNTIYF. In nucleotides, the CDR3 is TGTGCCAGCAGCGCAGGGACAGCTTCTGGAAACACCATATATTTT. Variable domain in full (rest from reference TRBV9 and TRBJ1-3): DSGVTQTPKHLITATGQRVTLRCSPRSGDLSVYWYQQSLDQGLQFLIQYYNGEERAKGNILERFSAQQFPDLHSELNLSSLELGDSALYFCASSAGTASGNTIYFGEGSWLTVV.

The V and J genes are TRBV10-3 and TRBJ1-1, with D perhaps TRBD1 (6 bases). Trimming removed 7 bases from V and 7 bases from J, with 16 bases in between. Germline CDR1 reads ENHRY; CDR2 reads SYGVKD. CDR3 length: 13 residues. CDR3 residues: CAINDRKGLEAFF. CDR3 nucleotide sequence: TGTGCCATCAATGACAGGAAGGGCCTTGAAGCTTTCTTT.

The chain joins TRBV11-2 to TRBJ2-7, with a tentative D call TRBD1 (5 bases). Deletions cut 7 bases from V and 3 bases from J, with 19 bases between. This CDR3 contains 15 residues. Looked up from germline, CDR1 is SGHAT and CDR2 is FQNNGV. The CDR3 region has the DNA TGTGCCAGCACCCACCCGAGGCAGGGCATCTACGAGCAGTACTTC. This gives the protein CASTHPRQGIYEQYF.

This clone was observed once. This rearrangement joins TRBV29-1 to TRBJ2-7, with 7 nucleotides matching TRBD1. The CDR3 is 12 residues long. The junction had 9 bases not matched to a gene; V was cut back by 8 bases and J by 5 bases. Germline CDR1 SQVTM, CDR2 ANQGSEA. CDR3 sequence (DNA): TGCAGCTCCCCACAGGGGCTTCACGAGCAGTACTTC. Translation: CSSPQGLHEQYF.

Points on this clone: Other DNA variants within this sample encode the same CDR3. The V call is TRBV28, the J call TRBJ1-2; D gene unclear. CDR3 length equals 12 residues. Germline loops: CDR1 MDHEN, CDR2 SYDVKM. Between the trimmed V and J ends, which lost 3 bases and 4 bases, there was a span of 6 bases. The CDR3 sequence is CASSLQGYGYTF. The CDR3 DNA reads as TGTGCCAGCAGTTTGCAAGGCTATGGCTACACCTTC.

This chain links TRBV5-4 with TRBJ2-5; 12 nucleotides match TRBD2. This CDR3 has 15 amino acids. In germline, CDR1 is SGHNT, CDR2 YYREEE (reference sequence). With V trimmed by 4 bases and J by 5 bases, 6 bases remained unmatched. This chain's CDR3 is CASSPPSGGAETQYF. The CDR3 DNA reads TGTGCCAGCAGCCCGCCTAGCGGGGGGGCGGAGACCCAGTACTTC.

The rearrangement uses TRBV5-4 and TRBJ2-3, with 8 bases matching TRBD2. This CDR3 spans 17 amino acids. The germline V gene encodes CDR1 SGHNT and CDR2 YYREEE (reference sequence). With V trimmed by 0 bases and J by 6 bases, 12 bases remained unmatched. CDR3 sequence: CASSLEGPGGRLDTQYF. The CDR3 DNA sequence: TGTGCCAGCAGCTTGGAAGGGCCGGGGGGGAGGTTGGATACGCAGTATTTT.

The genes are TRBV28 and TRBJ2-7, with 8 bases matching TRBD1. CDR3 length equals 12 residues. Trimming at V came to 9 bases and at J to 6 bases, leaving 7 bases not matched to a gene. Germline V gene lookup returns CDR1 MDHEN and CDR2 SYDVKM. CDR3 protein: CASRQGRSEQYF. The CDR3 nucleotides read TGTGCCAGTAGACAGGGGCGAAGCGAGCAGTACTTC.

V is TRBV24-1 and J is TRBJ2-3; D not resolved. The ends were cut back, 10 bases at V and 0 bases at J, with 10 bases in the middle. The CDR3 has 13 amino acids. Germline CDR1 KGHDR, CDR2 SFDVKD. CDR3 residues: CATGKSSTDTQYF. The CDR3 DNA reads TGTGCCACGGGGAAATCTAGCACAGATACGCAGTATTTT.

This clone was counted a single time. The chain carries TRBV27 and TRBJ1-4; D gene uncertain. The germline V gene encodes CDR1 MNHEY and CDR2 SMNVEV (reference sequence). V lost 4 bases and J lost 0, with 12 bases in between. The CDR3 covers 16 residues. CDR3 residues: CASSSLGGATNEKLFF. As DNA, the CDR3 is TGTGCCAGCAGTTCTCTAGGAGGAGCAACTAATGAAAAACTGTTTTTT.

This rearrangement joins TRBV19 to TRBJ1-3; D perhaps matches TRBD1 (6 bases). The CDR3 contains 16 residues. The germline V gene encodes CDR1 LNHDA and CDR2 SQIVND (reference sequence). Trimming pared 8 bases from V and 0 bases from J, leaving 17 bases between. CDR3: CASAPRGADSGNTIYF. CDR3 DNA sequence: TGTGCCAGTGCCCCGAGGGGGGCGGACTCTGGAAACACCATATATTTT.

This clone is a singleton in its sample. The CDR3 region is CASSSRTSGGTDTQYF. In DNA, the CDR3 is TGTGCCAGCAGCTCCAGGACTAGCGGGGGCACAGATACGCAGTATTTT. The chain has TRBV7-3 and TRBJ2-3; TRBD2 aligns across 12 bases. J lost 1 base, V lost 4 bases, and 3 bases had no gene match. In germline, CDR1 is SGHTA, CDR2 FQGTGA. This CDR3 is built from 16 residues.

CDR3 DNA sequence: TGTGCCAGCAGCTCCCAAGAGACCCAGTACTTC. As protein: CASSSQETQYF. J is TRBJ2-5 and V is TRBV5-6; no clear D. Germline V gene data show CDR1 as SGHDT and CDR2 as YYEEEE. CDR3 length: 11 residues. V lost 3 bases, J lost 1 base, and 1 base lay in between.